Below are 14 T cell receptor beta chains sequenced from a single sample in a study of blood T cell repertoires in COVID-19. Produced via immunoSEQ multiplex PCR; TCRdb's table is partial and in-frame only. The table records 180,000 or so clones, 85% to 90% of them present only once. The sample was peripheral blood. The receptors were sampled from a woman aged 60-75 years with COVID-19, enrolled during active disease.

As DNA, the CDR3 is TGTGCCAGCAGCCAAGGGAGACAGGGGTACGAGCAGTACTTC. This codes for CASSQGRQGYEQYF. The chain uses TRBV4-2 and TRBJ2-7, with 8 bases fitting TRBD1. The CDR3 length is 14 residues. Germline values: CDR1 LGHNA, CDR2 YNFKEQ. The junction had 3 bases not matched to a gene; V was cut back by 1 base and J by 4 bases.

This clone was seen a single time. The chain joins TRBV5-5 to TRBJ2-1; 7 positions match TRBD2. The CDR3 covers 17 residues. V lost 0 bases to trimming and J lost 0 bases; unmatched junction nucleotides: 6. The germline CDR1 and CDR2 sequences are SGHKS and YYEKEE (reference sequence). The CDR3 spells CASSLEGRGSSYNEQFF. The CDR3 nucleotides read TGTGCCAGCAGCTTGGAAGGGCGGGGGAGCTCCTACAATGAGCAGTTCTTC.

The chain recombines TRBV5-6 with TRBJ2-1; D might be TRBD2 (6 bases). The germline V gene encodes CDR1 SGHDT and CDR2 YYEEEE. Trimming stripped 0 bases from V and 4 bases from J, with 8 bases between. This CDR3 spans 14 amino acids. The CDR3 DNA sequence: TGTGCCAGCAGCTTGGCAGGGAGGTACAATGAGCAGTTCTTC. Its protein is CASSLAGRYNEQFF.

The rearrangement links TRBV21-1 to TRBJ2-1; the table gives TRBD1 as D, unverified against the DNA. TRBV21-1 is a pseudogene. The length of the CDR3 is 20 residues. CDR3 in amino acids: CASSKGHLPGQGITWNEQFF. The CDR3 nucleotides read TGTGCCAGCAGCAAAGGGCACCTTCCGGGACAGGGAATAACTTGGAATGAGCAGTTCTTC.

The chain carries TRBV21-1 and TRBJ2-3; TRBD2, as called in the table, went unchecked against the DNA. TRBV21-1 is annotated as a pseudogene. The CDR3 totals 18 residues. CDR3 DNA sequence: TGTGCCAGCAGCAAAGGGGGGACTAGCGGGACGAGCACAGATACGCAGTATTTT. Its protein is CASSKGGTSGTSTDTQYF.

The genes are TRBV12-3 or TRBV12-4 and TRBJ2-7, with D perhaps matching TRBD1 (6 bases). The V end was cut by 2 bases, the J end by 4 bases, with 9 bases between. The CDR3 has 13 residues. This CDR3 is CASSLWDTYEQYF. The CDR3 DNA reads as TGTGCCAGCAGTTTATGGGACACATACGAGCAGTACTTC.

The chain recombines TRBV29-1 with TRBJ1-4; tentatively, D is TRBD1 (5 bases). The V end lost 5 bases, the J end lost 5 bases, and 15 bases lay between the germline ends. This CDR3 is built from 14 residues. In germline, CDR1 is SQVTM, CDR2 ANQGSEA. CDR3 coding DNA: TGCAGCGTTAATTTGCCAGGGAGGAATGAAAAACTGTTTTTT. Translation: CSVNLPGRNEKLFF.

The genes are TRBV30 and TRBJ1-4; TRBD1 aligns across 8 bases. From germline, CDR1 is GTSNPN and CDR2 SVGIG (reference sequence). The V and J ends lost 1 base and 6 bases, in that order; junction bases with no gene match: 10. The CDR3 is 16 amino acids. As DNA, the CDR3 is TGTGCCTGGAGTGACCACAGGGGGTGGGCGGATGAAAAACTGTTTTTT. Amino acid sequence: CAWSDHRGWADEKLFF.

The chain uses TRBV6-5 and TRBJ1-4; 9 nucleotides match TRBD1. CDR1 and CDR2 (germline): MNHEY, SVGAGI. J lost 8 bases, V lost 6 bases, and 7 bases had no gene match. The CDR3 contains 14 residues. CDR3 sequence (DNA): TGTGCCAGCAGGATTGACAGGGGGTACGAAAAACTGTTTTTT. Translated: CASRIDRGYEKLFF.

V usage is TRBV2 and J usage is TRBJ2-7; TRBD2 agrees at 14 bases. The V gene end was trimmed by 4 bases and the J gene end by 6 bases; junction bases not matched to a gene: 2. The CDR3 extends over 14 amino acids. Germline V gives CDR1 SNHLY, CDR2 FYNNEI. CDR3 residues: CASSGLAGGREQYF. The CDR3 nucleotides read TGTGCCAGCAGTGGACTAGCGGGAGGGCGCGAGCAGTACTTC.

The chain joins TRBV19 to TRBJ1-4; the D gene is possibly TRBD1 (6 bases). Germline CDR1 and CDR2: LNHDA and SQIVND (reference sequence). Trimming cost V 7 bases and J 4 bases, with 19 bases left between them. The CDR3 sequence is 16 residues long. The CDR3 here is CASMRGTGTDNEKLFF. In DNA, the CDR3 is TGTGCCAGTATGAGGGGGACCGGGACGGATAATGAAAAACTGTTTTTT.

Details on this clone: Different DNA sequences within this sample yield the same CDR3. This rearrangement joins TRBV28 to TRBJ1-2; D may be TRBD1 (5 bases). Trimming removed 8 bases from V and 3 bases from J, with 13 bases in between. CDR3 size: 13 residues. CDR1 and CDR2 (germline): MDHEN, SYDVKM. CDR3 loop: CASGSGNYYGYTF. CDR3 sequence (DNA): TGTGCCAGCGGTTCAGGGAACTACTATGGCTACACCTTC.

The chain combines TRBV11-3 with TRBJ2-5; tentatively, D is TRBD2 (5 bases). V was trimmed by 5 bases and J by 4 bases, leaving 14 bases between them. There are 14 residues in the CDR3. Per germline, CDR1 SGHNT and CDR2 YENEEA. CDR3 coding DNA: TGTGCCAGCAGCCTGGAGGCCCGCATAGAGACCCAGTACTTC. Encoded protein: CASSLEARIETQYF.

The rearrangement uses TRBV18 and TRBJ1-5; 7 nucleotides line up with TRBD1. Germline CDR1 KGHSH, CDR2 LQKENI. The CDR3 length is 15 residues. Unmatched junction bases numbered 2, after V lost 0 bases and J lost 3 bases. The CDR3 protein is CASSPPGQHNQPQHF. DNA for the CDR3: TGTGCCAGCTCACCACCGGGACAGCACAATCAGCCCCAGCATTTT. Combining the CDR3 with reference TRBV18 and TRBJ1-5 gives the whole variable domain NAGVMQNPRHLVRRRGQEARLRCSPMKGHSHVYWYRQLPEEGLKFMVYLQKENIIDESGMPKERFSAEFPKEGPSILRIQQVVRGDSAAYFCASSPPGQHNQPQHFGDGTRLSIL.